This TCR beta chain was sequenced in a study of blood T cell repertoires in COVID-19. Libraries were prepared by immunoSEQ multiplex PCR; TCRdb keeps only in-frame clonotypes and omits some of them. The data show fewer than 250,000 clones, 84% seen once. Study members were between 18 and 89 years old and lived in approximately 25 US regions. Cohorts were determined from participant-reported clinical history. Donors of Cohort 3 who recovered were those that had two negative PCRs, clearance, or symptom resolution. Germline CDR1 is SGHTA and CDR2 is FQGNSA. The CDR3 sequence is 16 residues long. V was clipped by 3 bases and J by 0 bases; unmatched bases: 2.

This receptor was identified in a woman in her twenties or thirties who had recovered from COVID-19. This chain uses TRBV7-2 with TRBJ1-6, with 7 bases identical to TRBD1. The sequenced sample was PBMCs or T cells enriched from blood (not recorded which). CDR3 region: CASSLDRPSYNSPLHF. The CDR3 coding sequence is TGTGCCAGCAGCTTGGACAGGCCCTCCTATAATTCACCCCTCCACTTT. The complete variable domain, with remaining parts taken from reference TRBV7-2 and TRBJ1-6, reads GAGVSQSPSNKVTEKGKDVELRCDPISGHTALYWYRQSLGQGLEFLIYFQGNSAPDKSGLPSDRFSAERTGGSVSTLTIQRTQQEDSAVYLCASSLDRPSYNSPLHFGNGTRLTVT.